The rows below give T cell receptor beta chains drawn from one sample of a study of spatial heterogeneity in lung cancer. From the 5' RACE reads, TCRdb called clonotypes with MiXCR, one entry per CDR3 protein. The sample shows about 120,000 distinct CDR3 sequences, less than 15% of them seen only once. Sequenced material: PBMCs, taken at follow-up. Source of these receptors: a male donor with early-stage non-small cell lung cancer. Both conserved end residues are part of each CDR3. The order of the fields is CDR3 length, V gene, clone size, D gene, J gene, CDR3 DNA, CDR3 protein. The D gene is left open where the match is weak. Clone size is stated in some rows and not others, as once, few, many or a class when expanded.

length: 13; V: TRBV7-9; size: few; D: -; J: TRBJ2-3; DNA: TGTGCCAGCAGCAGAAGTAGCACAGATACGCAGTATTTT; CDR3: CASSRSSTDTQYF
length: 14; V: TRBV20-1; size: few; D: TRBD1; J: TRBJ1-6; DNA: TGCAGTGCTCCGGAAGGGACAGTTAAGTCACCCCTCCACTTT; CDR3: CSAPEGTVKSPLHF
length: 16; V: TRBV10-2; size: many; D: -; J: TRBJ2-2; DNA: TGCGCCAGCAGTGCCACGGGACACGAGAACACCGGGGAGCTGTTTTTT; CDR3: CASSATGHENTGELFF
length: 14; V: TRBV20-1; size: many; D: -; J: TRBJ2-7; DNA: TGCAGTGCTGAGCATGGACGGAAATTCTACGAGCAGTACTTC; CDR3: CSAEHGRKFYEQYF
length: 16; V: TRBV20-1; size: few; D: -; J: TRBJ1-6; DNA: TGCAGTGCTAGAGTGGGACTTCTCGATGGTAATTCACCCCTCCACTTT; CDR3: CSARVGLLDGNSPLHF
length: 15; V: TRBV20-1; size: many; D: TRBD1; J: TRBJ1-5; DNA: TGCAGTGCTGGAGCCCTGACAGGGGGGAGGCAGCCCCAGCATTTT; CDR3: CSAGALTGGRQPQHF
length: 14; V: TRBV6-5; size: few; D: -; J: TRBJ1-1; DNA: TGTGCCAGCAGTTACATCGGCAGAAACACTGAAGCTTTCTTT; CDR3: CASSYIGRNTEAFF
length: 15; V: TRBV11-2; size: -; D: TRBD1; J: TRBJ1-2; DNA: TGTGCCAGCAGCCGCCAAACGAGGACAGGGGCTGGCTACACCTTC; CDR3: CASSRQTRTGAGYTF
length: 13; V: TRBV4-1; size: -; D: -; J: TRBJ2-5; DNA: TGCGCCAGCAGCCAAGATTCGCGAGAGACCCAGTACTTC; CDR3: CASSQDSRETQYF
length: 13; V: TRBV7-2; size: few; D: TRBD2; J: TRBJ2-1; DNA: TGTGCCAGCAGCTCACTAGCGGGGAAAGAGCAGTTCTTC; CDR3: CASSSLAGKEQFF
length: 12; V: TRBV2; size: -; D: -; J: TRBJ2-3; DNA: TGTGCAGGGGGGGCGGACACAGATACGCAGTATTTT; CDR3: CAGGADTDTQYF
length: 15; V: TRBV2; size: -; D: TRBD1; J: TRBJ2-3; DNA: TGTGCCAGCAGTCAAGGACAGGGGCGGCCAGATACGCAGTATTTT; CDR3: CASSQGQGRPDTQYF
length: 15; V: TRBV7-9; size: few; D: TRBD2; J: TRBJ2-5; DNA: TGTGCCAGCAGCCCCGGGCTAGCGGGGGAAGAGACCCAGTACTTC; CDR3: CASSPGLAGEETQYF
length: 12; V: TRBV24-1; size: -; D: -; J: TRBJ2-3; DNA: TGTGCCACAGGACAGAGCACAGATACGCAGTATTTT; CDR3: CATGQSTDTQYF
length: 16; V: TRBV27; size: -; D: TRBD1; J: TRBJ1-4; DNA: TGTGCCAGCAGCCGGTTCCAAGGACAGGGCAATGAAAAACTGTTTTTT; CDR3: CASSRFQGQGNEKLFF
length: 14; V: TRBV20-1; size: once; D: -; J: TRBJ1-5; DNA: TGCAGTGCTAGAGATCAACAGGGTAATCAGCCCCAGCATTTT; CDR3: CSARDQQGNQPQHF
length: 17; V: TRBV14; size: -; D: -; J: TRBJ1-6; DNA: TGTGCCAGCAGCCAAGATGAGGCCAGAGGAGGGTATTCACCCCTCCACTTT; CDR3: CASSQDEARGGYSPLHF
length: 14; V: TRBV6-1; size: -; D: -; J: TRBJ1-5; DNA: TGTGCCAGCAGTGTGGGGCAGAGTGGGGCATCCCAGCATTTT; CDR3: CASSVGQSGASQHF
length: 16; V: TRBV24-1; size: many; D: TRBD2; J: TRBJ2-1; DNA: TGTGCCACCAGTGATTTGGTAGCGGGGGCCCACAATGAGCAGTTCTTC; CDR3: CATSDLVAGAHNEQFF
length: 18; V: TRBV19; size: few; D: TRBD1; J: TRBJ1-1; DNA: TGTGCCAGTAGTATACCTCGACAGGGAATTAGAGGAAACACTGAAGCTTTCTTT; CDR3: CASSIPRQGIRGNTEAFF
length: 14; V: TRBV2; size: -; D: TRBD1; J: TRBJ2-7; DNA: TGTGCCAGCAGTTCCGGGACAGGGGGCGCGTCGCAGTACTTC; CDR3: CASSSGTGGASQYF
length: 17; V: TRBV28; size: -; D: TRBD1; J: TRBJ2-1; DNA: TGTGCCAGCAGGCCCGAGGCGGGACAGGGACCCCACAATGAGCAGTTCTTC; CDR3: CASRPEAGQGPHNEQFF
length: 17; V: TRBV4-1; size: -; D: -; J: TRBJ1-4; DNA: TGCGCCAGCAGCCAAGTTGGCAGAGTCGCAACTAATGAAAAACTGTTTTTT; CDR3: CASSQVGRVATNEKLFF
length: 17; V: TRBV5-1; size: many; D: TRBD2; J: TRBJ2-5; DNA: TGCGCCAGCAGCTTGGGTCTAGCGGGGCCTTCCCAAGAGACCCAGTACTTC; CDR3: CASSLGLAGPSQETQYF
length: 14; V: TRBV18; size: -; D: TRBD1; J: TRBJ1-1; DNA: TGTGCCAGCTCACTCTCGGACAGGGGGACTGAAGCTTTCTTT; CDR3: CASSLSDRGTEAFF
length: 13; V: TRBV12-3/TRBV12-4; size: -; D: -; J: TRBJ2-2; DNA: TGTGCCAGCAGCCTTGGGGCCACCGGGGAGCTGTTTTTT; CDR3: CASSLGATGELFF
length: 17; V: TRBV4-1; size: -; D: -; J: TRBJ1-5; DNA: TGCGCCAGCAGCCAAGATTCGGCAGCCAGGGGCAATCAGCCCCAGCATTTT; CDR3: CASSQDSAARGNQPQHF
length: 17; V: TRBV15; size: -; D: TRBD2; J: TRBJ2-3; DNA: TGTGCCACCAGCTCTACCCGGACTAGCGGAAGCACAGATACGCAGTATTTT; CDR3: CATSSTRTSGSTDTQYF
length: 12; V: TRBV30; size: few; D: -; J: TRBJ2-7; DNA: TGTGCCTGGAACAGGGTAGCCTACGAGCAGTACTTC; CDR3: CAWNRVAYEQYF
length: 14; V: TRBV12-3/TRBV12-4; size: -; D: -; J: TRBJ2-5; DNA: TGTGCCAGCAGTTTACCCCGGACCCAAGAGACCCAGTACTTC; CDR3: CASSLPRTQETQYF
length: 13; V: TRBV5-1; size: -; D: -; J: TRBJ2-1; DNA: TGCGCCAGCAGCTTGGGACTAGAGCATGAGCAGTTCTTC; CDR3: CASSLGLEHEQFF
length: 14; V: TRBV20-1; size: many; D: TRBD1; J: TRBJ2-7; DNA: TGCAGTGCTATGGGACAGAACTCTCTCTACGAGCAGTACTTC; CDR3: CSAMGQNSLYEQYF
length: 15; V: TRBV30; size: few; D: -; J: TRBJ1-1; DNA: TGTGCCTGGAGTGTATTCGGCAGCAAGAACACTGAAGCTTTCTTT; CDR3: CAWSVFGSKNTEAFF
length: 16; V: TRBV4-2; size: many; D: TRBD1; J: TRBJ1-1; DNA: TGTGCCAGCAGCCAAGTACATGGACAGGGGAACACTGAAGCTTTCTTT; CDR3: CASSQVHGQGNTEAFF
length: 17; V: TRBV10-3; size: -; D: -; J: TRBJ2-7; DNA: TGTGCCATCACGAATTCGAGGGTTGGCGGCGGCCCGGGGGAGCAGTACTTC; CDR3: CAITNSRVGGGPGEQYF
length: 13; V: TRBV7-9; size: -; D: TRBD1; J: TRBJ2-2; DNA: TGTGCCCACGGCGGGACAGGGCCCGGGGAGCTGTTTTTT; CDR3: CAHGGTGPGELFF
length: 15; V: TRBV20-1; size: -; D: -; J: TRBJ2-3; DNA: TGCAGTGCTAGAGATAGCTGGGAAGTGGCAGATACGCAGTATTTT; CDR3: CSARDSWEVADTQYF
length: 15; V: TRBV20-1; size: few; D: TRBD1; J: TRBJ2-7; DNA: TGCAGTGCTAGAGCCCCCGGGACAGGGACCTACGAGCAGTACTTC; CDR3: CSARAPGTGTYEQYF
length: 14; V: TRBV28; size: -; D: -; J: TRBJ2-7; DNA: TGTGCCAGCAGTTCCCCCGACAAAGCCTACGAGCAGTACTTC; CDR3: CASSSPDKAYEQYF
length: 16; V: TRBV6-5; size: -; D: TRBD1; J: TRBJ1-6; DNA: TGTGCCAGCAGTTACTCGTTGGTAGGGGGCAATTCACCCCTCCACTTT; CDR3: CASSYSLVGGNSPLHF
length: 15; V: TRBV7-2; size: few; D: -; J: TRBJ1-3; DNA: TGTGCCAGCAGCTTATTGGGGATTGGAGGAAACACCATATATTTT; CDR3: CASSLLGIGGNTIYF
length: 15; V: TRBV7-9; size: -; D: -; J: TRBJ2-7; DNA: TGTGCCAGCAGCTCCGGGGGAAGCAGCTCCTACGAGCAGTACTTC; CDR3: CASSSGGSSSYEQYF